The present entry profiles one TCR beta chain with its context. What it recognizes is unknown. These data belong to a study of shared clonotypes between healthy human individuals. For the study at large: CD8 memory received one plate per donor, CD8 naive two, CD4 memory three and CD4 naive three. Regarding the study as a whole: It was anticipated that sequencing depth would influence how many clonotypes donors shared. Approximately 5% was the fraction of naive CD4 clonotypes found shared across a few donors.

Assay: immunoSEQ multiplex PCR; the TCRdb copy retains only in-frame clones and omits some. The data hold about 2 million clones, with 95% observed a single time. CDR1 is SNHLY and CDR2 is FYNNEI in the germline V gene. Trimming removed 11 bases from V and 3 bases from J, with 15 bases in between. The CDR3 loop spans 13 amino acids. The receptor was derived from a man younger than 35 in good health. The chain joins TRBV2 to TRBJ2-3, with a possible D match to TRBD2 (7 bases). The sequenced material came from naive CD4+ T cells sorted from blood. Noted subset: CD45RA+ positively selected. The CDR3 region is CAGGGRGTDTQYF. In DNA, the CDR3 is TGTGCCGGCGGGGGCAGGGGTACAGATACGCAGTATTTT.